A single sample gave rise to the 11 T cell receptor beta chains below, sequenced in a study of T-cell memory formation after mild COVID-19. TCRdb reprocessed the 5' RACE reads with MiXCR, giving one entry per CDR3 protein. The repertoire has fewer than 250,000 distinct CDR3 sequences, roughly 10% of them found once; the top ten carry approximately 2.8%. Sequencing was performed on PBMCs or a T cell subset sorted from them (not recorded which). These receptors were collected from a young man who had mild COVID-19 (a few samples of this study predate the infection). Cell type and time point are not known.

J is TRBJ2-2 and V is TRBV20-1, with 11 bases aligning to TRBD1. The germline gives CDR1 DFQATT, CDR2 SNEGSKA (reference sequence). After removal of 6 bases from V and 0 bases from J, the junction contained 3 bases not matched to a gene. CDR3 length equals 15 residues. The chain's CDR3 is CSAWTGGTNTGELFF. DNA for the CDR3: TGCAGTGCATGGACAGGGGGCACGAACACCGGGGAGCTGTTTTTT.

J is TRBJ1-1 and V is TRBV20-1, with D uncertain. The ends were cut back, 3 bases at V and 3 bases at J, with 8 bases in the middle. This CDR3 is built from 12 residues. Germline CDR1 and CDR2: DFQATT and SNEGSKA (reference sequence). CDR3 in amino acids: CSASKEHTEAFF. Here the CDR3 DNA reads TGCAGTGCTAGTAAGGAGCACACTGAAGCTTTCTTT.

This clonotype was picked up a small number of times. The chain employs TRBV27 and TRBJ1-1; D ambiguous. The V and J ends lost 0 bases and 2 bases respectively, with 10 bases between them. The CDR3 is 15 residues long. Germline values: CDR1 MNHEY, CDR2 SMNVEV (reference sequence). The CDR3: CASSLSNIANTEAFF. Here the CDR3 DNA reads TGTGCCAGCAGTTTATCGAATATTGCAAACACTGAAGCTTTCTTT.

This clonotype was detected ten times or more. The chain employs TRBV5-1 and TRBJ2-2; D remains ambiguous. The CDR3 spans 15 residues. Looked up from germline, CDR1 is SGHRS and CDR2 is YFSETQ. Trimming left V 2 bases short and J 0 bases short, with 8 bases between. DNA of the CDR3: TGCGCCAGCAGCTTAACGGGCCCGAACACCGGGGAGCTGTTTTTT. The encoded protein is CASSLTGPNTGELFF.

This clonotype was counted a few times. The rearrangement links TRBV7-8 to TRBJ2-7; D possibly uses TRBD1 or TRBD2 (5 bases each). Germline assignment: CDR1 SGHVS and CDR2 FQNEAQ. The CDR3 consists of 11 residues. Trimming stripped 4 bases from V and 9 bases from J, with 10 bases between. The CDR3: CASSSRDAQYF. The CDR3, as DNA: TGTGCCAGCAGCTCAAGGGACGCGCAGTACTTC.

This clonotype was observed a few times. The chain couples TRBV4-2 to TRBJ2-2, with D perhaps matching TRBD1 (5 bases). V lost 0 bases and J lost 3, with 14 bases in between. CDR1 is LGHNA and CDR2 is YNFKEQ in the germline V gene. This CDR3 has 17 amino acids. The CDR3 region is CASSQDPPQGYTGELFF. In DNA form, the CDR3 reads TGTGCCAGCAGCCAAGATCCCCCGCAGGGATACACCGGGGAGCTGTTTTTT.

This clonotype was found a few times. The chain has TRBV18 and TRBJ1-1; D might be TRBD1 (6 bases). The CDR3 covers 13 residues. V dropped 6 bases and J dropped 3 bases, with 11 bases sitting between them. Germline V lookup: CDR1 KGHSH, CDR2 LQKENI. CDR3 in amino acids: CASSPRQDTEAFF. As DNA, the CDR3 is TGTGCCAGCTCTCCCCGACAGGACACTGAAGCTTTCTTT. The whole variable domain, filled in from reference TRBV18 and TRBJ1-1, reads NAGVMQNPRHLVRRRGQEARLRCSPMKGHSHVYWYRQLPEEGLKFMVYLQKENIIDESGMPKERFSAEFPKEGPSILRIQQVVRGDSAAYFCASSPRQDTEAFFGQGTRLTVV.

V gene TRBV4-2 combines with J gene TRBJ2-1; no clear D. The germline V gene has CDR1 LGHNA and CDR2 YNFKEQ. V lost 0 bases, J lost 4 bases, and 10 bases lay in between. This CDR3 is 15 amino acids long. The CDR3: CASSQDRHPYNEQFF. CDR3 DNA: TGTGCCAGCAGCCAAGATCGTCACCCTTACAATGAGCAGTTCTTC.

The chain is built from TRBV5-1 and TRBJ2-7; 7 bases are a match to TRBD2. With 1 base clipped from V and 5 bases from J, the junction kept 6 bases outside the gene matches. Germline CDR1 SGHRS, CDR2 YFSETQ. This CDR3 has 14 residues. The CDR3, as DNA: TGCGCCAGCAGCTTGAATCAGGGAGGGGACGAGCAGTACTTC. It specifies CASSLNQGGDEQYF.

The V gene is TRBV11-2, the J gene TRBJ2-2, with 12 bases lining up with TRBD2. The CDR3 is 16 amino acids. V dropped 4 bases and J dropped 3; count of bases not matched to a gene: 3. Germline V gene data show CDR1 as SGHAT and CDR2 as FQNNGV. CDR3 region: CASSYGLAGYTGELFF. The CDR3 nucleotides are TGTGCCAGCAGCTATGGACTAGCGGGGTACACCGGGGAGCTGTTTTTT.

The chain links TRBV10-3 to TRBJ2-3; 7 nucleotides align to TRBD1. Looked up from germline, CDR1 is ENHRY and CDR2 is SYGVKD. V lost 3 bases and J lost 6; bases outside the gene matches: 3. CDR3 length: 13 residues. The CDR3 sequence: CAISEQGTDTQYF. DNA of the CDR3: TGTGCCATCAGTGAACAGGGGACGGATACGCAGTATTTT.